This TCR beta chain emerged from a study of shared clonotypes between healthy human individuals. Turning to the study itself: Samples came from a couple of female and a few male donors aged 18 to 49.

As for this clone: The antigen remains unidentified.

Nashville, Tennessee was home to all donors, each a Caucasian adult. It was into CD45RA+ naive and CD45RA-negative memory subsets that the CD4+ cells were split. The V gene's germline CDR1 is WSHSY and CDR2 SAAADI. V shed 8 bases and J shed 0 bases, with 8 bases lying between them. CDR3 length equals 12 residues. TCRdb keeps only in-frame clones here, not all; method: immunoSEQ multiplex PCR. The sample has more than 2 million clones; roughly 94% are singletons. Whole-study findings and limits: Although depth was large, rarefaction showed that sequencing of the sorted subsets was incomplete.

The TCR sequence derives from a young man in good health. The specimen was naive CD4+ T cells sorted from blood. Subset here: CD45RA+ positively selected. The gene calls are TRBV10-2 and TRBJ2-7; no clear D. Here the CDR3 reads CASSGSSYEQYF. DNA for the CDR3: TGCGCCAGCTCCGGTAGCTCCTACGAGCAGTACTTC.